The 25 T cell receptor beta chains listed next were all sequenced from one sample in a study of CD8 T cells in ankylosing spondylitis. MiXCR, applied by TCRdb to the 5' RACE reads, yields one record per CDR3 protein. The table lists fewer than 250,000 distinct CDR3 sequences, about 10% of them singletons, with 2.5% to 3% in the top ten. The sequencing sample was made of blood, either unsorted or a sorted T cell fraction (not recorded which). The receptors stem from a male donor with ankylosing spondylitis or in good health (not recorded which).

This clonotype came up many times. V gene TRBV12-3 or TRBV12-4 combines with J gene TRBJ1-1; possible D gene TRBD1, 6 bases. With 5 bases removed from V and 3 bases from J, the gap between germline ends came to 16 bases. The CDR3 length is 15 residues. Written as DNA, the CDR3 is TGTGCCAGCAGTCCCCAAGGGGGAGGGTACACTGAAGCTTTCTTT. Encoded protein: CASSPQGGGYTEAFF.

This clonotype was observed many times. This chain links TRBV12-3 or TRBV12-4 with TRBJ2-7; possibly TRBD2 for D (6 bases). This CDR3 contains 15 residues. V was clipped by 3 bases and J by 0 bases, with 12 bases between them. This CDR3 reads CASSFSSESSYEQYF. Written as DNA, the CDR3 is TGTGCCAGCAGTTTTTCTAGCGAGAGCTCCTACGAGCAGTACTTC.

This clonotype came up many times. The chain has TRBV7-2 and TRBJ2-1, with 7 bases fitting TRBD1. The V gene's germline CDR1 is SGHTA and CDR2 FQGNSA. Trimming at V came to 5 bases and at J to 0 bases, leaving 7 bases not matched to a gene. The CDR3 is 16 residues long. The CDR3 protein is CASSIEGDSSYNEQFF. The CDR3 DNA reads as TGTGCCAGCAGCATAGAGGGGGACAGCTCCTACAATGAGCAGTTCTTC.

The table lists this clonotype with many counts. DNA of the CDR3: TGCAGTGCTAGAGATCGTATAAGTAAAGACGAGACCCAGTACTTC. Protein product: CSARDRISKDETQYF. The rearrangement links TRBV20-1 to TRBJ2-5; D gene uncertain. V gave up 0 bases and J gave up 5 bases, with 16 bases separating them. CDR3 size: 15 residues. Per the germline V gene, CDR1 is DFQATT and CDR2 is SNEGSKA (reference sequence).

This rearrangement joins TRBV21-1 to TRBJ1-1. TRBV21-1 is noted as a pseudogene. The CDR3 covers 14 residues. This CDR3 is CASSFRPRNTEAFF. Written as DNA, the CDR3 is TGTGCCAGCAGCTTCCGACCGCGCAACACTGAAGCTTTCTTT.

The rearrangement joins TRBV4-1 to TRBJ2-3; TRBD2 aligns across 8 bases. Unmatched junction bases numbered 11, after V lost 0 bases and J lost 0 bases. The germline V gene has CDR1 MGHRA and CDR2 YSYEKL. The CDR3 is 19 amino acids. The CDR3: CASSQDRGGRALSTDTQYF. DNA for the CDR3: TGCGCCAGCAGCCAAGATCGGGGGGGCAGGGCCTTAAGCACAGATACGCAGTATTTT.

This clonotype was recorded at least ten times. The gene calls are TRBV6-1 and TRBJ2-1, with D unclear. The CDR3 sequence is 15 residues long. The V end lost 6 bases, the J end lost 5 bases, and 17 bases lay between the germline ends. In germline, CDR1 is MNHNS, CDR2 SASEGT. CDR3 nucleotide sequence: TGTGCCAGCAGCCTCCGAATACCGCCTGACAATGAGCAGTTCTTC. This gives the protein CASSLRIPPDNEQFF.

CDR3 bases: TGCGCCAGGGGGACTAGCGGGAGGAGAGATACGCAGTATTTT. Translating gives CARGTSGRRDTQYF. This chain connects TRBV10-2 to TRBJ2-3; TRBD2 agrees at 15 bases. Germline V gene lookup returns CDR1 WSHSY and CDR2 SAAADI. The trim removed 9 bases at V and 5 bases at J, leaving 3 bases unmatched. The CDR3 contains 14 residues.

This clonotype has a count of ten or more. V is TRBV6-2 or TRBV6-3 and J is TRBJ2-3, with 10 bases fitting TRBD2. In germline, CDR1 is MNHEY, CDR2 SVGEGT. Trimming at V came to 4 bases and at J to 4 bases, leaving 5 bases not matched to a gene. The CDR3 length is 15 residues. CDR3 amino acids: CASSSIAGGPDTQYF. CDR3 DNA sequence: TGTGCCAGCAGTTCGATAGCGGGGGGCCCAGATACGCAGTATTTT.

This clonotype was seen repeatedly, ten times or more. The chain combines TRBV20-1 with TRBJ1-2; D remains ambiguous. V gave up 3 bases and J gave up 3 bases, with 17 bases separating them. The V gene's germline CDR1 is DFQATT and CDR2 SNEGSKA (reference sequence). The CDR3 is made up of 15 amino acids. The CDR3 region has the DNA TGCAGTGCTAGTCCTGGCAGCCCCGAGGACTATGGCTACACCTTC. Its translation is CSASPGSPEDYGYTF.

At least ten counts were recorded for this clonotype. V usage is TRBV5-1 and J usage is TRBJ2-1; no definite D call. The germline CDR1 and CDR2 sequences are SGHRS and YFSETQ. V lost 7 bases and J lost 2, with 16 bases in between. The CDR3 contains 15 residues. The DNA of the CDR3 is TGCGCCAGCGTTCCGACCGGCCTGACCTACAATGAGCAGTTCTTC. Translation gives CASVPTGLTYNEQFF.

As DNA, the CDR3 is TGTGCCAGCAGCCAACTAGCGGGAGGTAACGACGAGCAGTACTTC. Encoded protein: CASSQLAGGNDEQYF. The chain carries TRBV7-9 and TRBJ2-7; 12 bases are a match to TRBD2. The germline V gene has CDR1 SEHNR and CDR2 FQNEAQ (reference sequence). V gave up 5 bases and J gave up 5 bases; unmatched junction bases: 7. CDR3 length equals 15 residues.

This clonotype occurred a few times. The chain employs TRBV5-1 and TRBJ1-1; D remains ambiguous. The germline gives CDR1 SGHRS, CDR2 YFSETQ. Trimming shortened V by 4 bases and J by 6 bases, and 16 bases separated the two germline ends. The CDR3 is 14 residues long. This chain's CDR3 is CASSPEPDRSEAFF. DNA for the CDR3: TGCGCCAGCAGCCCCGAACCAGATAGATCTGAAGCTTTCTTT.

The CDR3, as DNA: TGTGCCAGTAGTATGCTCCTAGCGGGAGGGAACGAGCAGTACTTC. Translated: CASSMLLAGGNEQYF. The chain is built from TRBV19 and TRBJ2-7, with 12 bases fitting TRBD2. Germline assignment: CDR1 LNHDA and CDR2 SQIVND (reference sequence). V lost 3 bases to trimming and J lost 5 bases; unmatched junction nucleotides: 5. The CDR3 runs 15 residues.

The rearrangement joins TRBV6-5 to TRBJ1-6; perhaps TRBD1 as D (6 bases). Trimming took 2 bases from V and 8 from J, leaving 13 bases between them. This CDR3 has 15 amino acids. CDR1 is MNHEY and CDR2 is SVGAGI in the germline V gene. DNA for the CDR3: TGTGCCAGCAGTTACGGGGCAGGGGAATATTCACCCCTCCACTTT. It is translated as CASSYGAGEYSPLHF.

This clonotype was counted at least ten times. The chain couples TRBV20-1 to TRBJ2-1; a weak D match, TRBD1 (6 bases). With 0 bases removed from V and 1 base from J, the gap between germline ends came to 10 bases. The CDR3 runs to 15 residues. In germline, CDR1 is DFQATT, CDR2 SNEGSKA (reference sequence). The CDR3 DNA reads TGCAGTGCTAGAGATCGGCAGGGGTCCTACAATGAGCAGTTCTTC. It codes for CSARDRQGSYNEQFF.

In its sample, this clonotype was seen a few times. A single base separates this from a much larger clone, so it may be a read error. The chain uses TRBV5-1 and TRBJ1-5; 7 bases line up with TRBD1. This CDR3 is 14 amino acids long. Germline lookup yields CDR1 SGHRS and CDR2 YFSETQ. The V gene end was trimmed by 4 bases and the J gene end by 5 bases; junction bases not matched to a gene: 6. The chain's CDR3 is CASSNAGGDQPQHF. Written as DNA, the CDR3 is TGCGCCAGCAGCAATGCAGGGGGAGATCAGCCCCAGCATTTT.

At least ten counts were recorded for this clonotype. The V gene is TRBV4-2, the J gene TRBJ2-2, with 11 bases matching TRBD2. The germline V gene encodes CDR1 LGHNA and CDR2 YNFKEQ. Germline trimming cut 4 bases from V and 1 base from J; bases unmatched to any gene: 2. The CDR3 is made up of 16 amino acids. CDR3 DNA: TGTGCCAGCAGCCGAGGACTAGCGGGGAACACCGGGGAGCTGTTTTTT. It yields the protein CASSRGLAGNTGELFF.

In its sample, this clonotype was seen a few times. The chain carries TRBV3-1 and TRBJ1-1; D gene ambiguous. V gave up 1 base and J gave up 1 base, with 7 bases separating them. CDR3 length: 14 residues. Germline V gene sequence: CDR1 LGHDT, CDR2 YNNKEL (reference sequence). The CDR3 spells CASSQALENTEAFF. CDR3 DNA sequence: TGTGCCAGCAGCCAAGCCCTTGAGAACACTGAAGCTTTCTTT. The entire variable domain, with the rest obtained from reference TRBV3-1 and TRBJ1-1, is as follows: DTAVSQTPKYLVTQMGNDKSIKCEQNLGHDTMYWYKQDSKKFLKIMFSYNNKELIINETVPNRFSPKSPDKAHLNLHINSLELGDSAVYFCASSQALENTEAFFGQGTRLTVV.

The CDR3 region has the DNA TGTGCCTGGACCGGGACAGGGTCCCTCCACTTT. Translated: CAWTGTGSLHF. The chain employs TRBV30 and TRBJ1-6; 9 bases match TRBD1. Germline CDR1 reads GTSNPN; CDR2 reads SVGIG (reference sequence). The CDR3 has 11 amino acids. V trimming: 4 bases; J trimming: 14 bases; junction bases outside the gene matches: 3.

Notes on this clonotype: A junction end diverges from the germline sequence, so it may reflect a read error. The chain combines TRBV29-1 with TRBJ1-2, with 8 positions matching TRBD1. The CDR3 length is 13 residues. Germline V gene data show CDR1 as SQVTM and CDR2 as ANQGSEA. The CDR3 bases are TGCAGCGTTTCCGGACAGGGTCGATATGGCCACACCTTC. As protein: CSVSGQGRYGHTF.

This clonotype was seen ten or more times. The rearrangement joins TRBV5-1 to TRBJ2-5, with 11 positions matching TRBD2. The CDR3 contains 15 residues. V shed 3 bases and J 2 bases; nucleotides not matched to a gene: 3. Germline CDR1 and CDR2: SGHRS and YFSETQ. CDR3 nucleotides: TGCGCCAGCAGCTGGACTAGCGGGCCGCAAGAGACCCAGTACTTC. Translation gives CASSWTSGPQETQYF.

This clonotype was recorded at least ten times. This chain connects TRBV29-1 to TRBJ2-3, with D possibly TRBD1 on 5 matching bases. Between the trimmed V and J ends, which lost 1 base and 3 bases, there was a span of 11 bases. The germline CDR1 and CDR2 sequences are SQVTM and ANQGSEA. There are 14 residues in the CDR3. This CDR3 is CSVEGRPGTDTQYF. In DNA form, the CDR3 reads TGCAGCGTTGAAGGGCGGCCAGGGACAGATACGCAGTATTTT.

In regard to this clonotype: A read error may be the cause here, since a much bigger clone is one base away. The rearrangement joins TRBV12-3 or TRBV12-4 to TRBJ1-1; D perhaps matches TRBD1 (5 bases). This CDR3 contains 14 residues. The CDR3 loop reads CTSSLRVGGTEAFF. CDR3 nucleotides: TGTACCAGCAGTTTAAGGGTGGGGGGCACTGAAGCTTTCTTT.

This clonotype was counted many times. This chain uses TRBV5-1 with TRBJ1-2; 8 bases are shared with TRBD1. Losses at the gene ends were 4 bases for V and 2 bases for J; bases not matched to a gene: 7. Germline CDR1 SGHRS, CDR2 YFSETQ. This CDR3 has 15 amino acids. Here the CDR3 DNA reads TGCGCCAGCAGCCCGGAGGGACAGGCGAACTATGGCTACACCTTC. Amino acids: CASSPEGQANYGYTF.